Following are 17 T cell receptor beta chains from one sample sequenced in a study of blood T cell repertoires in COVID-19. Generated by immunoSEQ multiplex PCR, the TCRdb table keeps only in-frame clones and is missing some. This sample yields 150,000 to 200,000 clones, of which 70% to 90% are seen a single time; 9.5% to 12% belongs to the top ten. Specimen: peripheral blood. The receptors here all came from a human donor with active or convalescent COVID-19. The donor label of this sample is uncertain.

The chain employs TRBV30 and TRBJ2-6; D not certain. Trimming removed 2 bases at V and 0 bases at J, with 5 bases between. CDR1 and CDR2 (germline): GTSNPN, SVGIG (reference sequence). The CDR3 runs 14 residues. CDR3 coding DNA: TGTGCCTGGAGTTTATACTCTGGGGCCAACGTCCTGACTTTC. Amino acid sequence: CAWSLYSGANVLTF.

This clone was seen only once. This chain connects TRBV9 to TRBJ2-1; D may be TRBD1 (5 bases). There are 18 residues in the CDR3. The germline V gene encodes CDR1 SGDLS and CDR2 YYNGEE. V lost 3 bases and J lost 8, with 27 bases in between. The CDR3 coding sequence is TGTGCCAGCAGCGGAGCCCGGTACGTTGGGCCCGAAGGGGATGAGCAGTTCTTC. As protein: CASSGARYVGPEGDEQFF.

This rearrangement joins TRBV18 to TRBJ2-3, with D hard to call. Trimming stripped 3 bases from V and 5 bases from J, with 9 bases between. Germline V gene sequence: CDR1 KGHSH, CDR2 LQKENI. CDR3 length: 13 residues. Here the CDR3 reads CASSPLHIDTQYF. The CDR3 nucleotides read TGTGCCAGCTCACCCCTTCACATAGATACGCAGTATTTT.

The J gene is TRBJ1-6, the V gene TRBV6-2 or TRBV6-3, with 8 bases identical to TRBD1. V dropped 6 bases and J dropped 10; count of bases not matched to a gene: 8. Germline loops: CDR1 MNHEY, CDR2 SVGEGT. There are 14 residues in the CDR3. CDR3 bases: TGTGCCAGCAGCTTCGACAGGGGTGGCTCACCCCTCCACTTT. Its translation is CASSFDRGGSPLHF.

V is TRBV15 and J is TRBJ2-7, with 9 bases matching TRBD1. The ends lost 3 bases at V and 5 bases at J; junction bases unmatched: 5. The CDR3 sequence is 14 residues long. Germline-derived CDR1 and CDR2 are LNHNV and YYDKDF (reference sequence). CDR3 in DNA: TGTGCCACCAGCAGCCGCCGGGACAGGGACGAGCAGTACTTC. Its translation: CATSSRRDRDEQYF.

The chain combines TRBV9 with TRBJ1-2, with D possibly matching TRBD1 (6 bases). The CDR3 runs to 15 residues. Trimming took off 4 bases at V and 3 bases at J, with 16 bases between the two ends. Germline values: CDR1 SGDLS, CDR2 YYNGEE. This chain's CDR3 is CASSPYGQSHYGYTF. The CDR3 DNA reads TGTGCCAGCAGCCCCTACGGACAGTCCCACTATGGCTACACCTTC.

The V gene is TRBV5-1, the J gene TRBJ1-3; 7 bases are shared with TRBD1. This CDR3 contains 15 residues. The V gene end was trimmed by 2 bases and the J gene end by 4 bases; junction bases not matched to a gene: 6. CDR1 and CDR2 (germline): SGHRS, YFSETQ. CDR3 in amino acids: CASSFTGDPGNTIYF. Here the CDR3 DNA reads TGCGCCAGCAGCTTCACAGGGGACCCAGGAAACACCATATATTTT.

Concerning this clone itself: One end of the junction is discordant with germline, which a read error may explain. CDR3 sequence reads: CASSQTPYNEQFF. The CDR3 nucleotides read TGTGCTAGCAGCCAGACTCCCTACAATGAGCAGTTCTTC. V usage is TRBV7-7 and J usage is TRBJ2-1; D is uncertain. From germline, CDR1 is SSHAT and CDR2 FNYEAQ (reference sequence). The CDR3 consists of 13 residues.

The chain recombines TRBV18 with TRBJ1-1; maybe TRBD1 (5 bases). The germline CDR1 and CDR2 sequences are KGHSH and LQKENI. This CDR3 is built from 16 residues. Trimming cost V 2 bases and J 2 bases, with 15 bases left between them. This CDR3 reads CASSPIQGRLNTEAFF. In DNA, the CDR3 is TGTGCCAGCTCACCAATTCAGGGCCGACTCAACACTGAAGCTTTCTTT.

The chain carries TRBV28 and TRBJ2-7, with no clear D. The CDR3 loop spans 12 amino acids. The germline CDR1 and CDR2 sequences are MDHEN and SYDVKM. V lost 6 bases and J lost 3, with 9 bases in between. DNA for the CDR3: TGTGCCAGCAGCCCGTCCGGCTACGAGCAGTACTTC. This translates into CASSPSGYEQYF.

The chain couples TRBV7-2 to TRBJ1-3; 9 bases fit TRBD1. Germline assignment: CDR1 SGHTA and CDR2 FQGNSA. The V gene end was trimmed by 6 bases and the J gene end by 7 bases; junction bases not matched to a gene: 4. This CDR3 has 13 residues. CDR3: CASRDRGINTIYF. CDR3 coding DNA: TGTGCCAGCAGGGACAGGGGCATCAACACCATATATTTT.

The chain joins TRBV13 to TRBJ2-7; possible D gene TRBD1, 6 bases. The CDR3 consists of 12 residues. In germline, CDR1 is PRHDT, CDR2 FYEKMQ (reference sequence). Trimming removed 0 bases from V and 6 bases from J, with 6 bases in between. CDR3 protein: CASSLGGGEQYF. CDR3 bases: TGTGCCAGCAGCTTAGGAGGGGGCGAGCAGTACTTC.

J is TRBJ1-2 and V is TRBV4-3; perhaps TRBD1 as D (5 bases). V lost 1 base, J lost 6 bases, and 12 bases lay in between. The V gene's germline CDR1 is LGHNA and CDR2 YSLEER. This CDR3 is 14 amino acids long. The CDR3 region is CASSQVARAHGYTF. CDR3 nucleotide sequence: TGCGCCAGCAGCCAAGTGGCCAGGGCTCATGGCTACACCTTC.

The V and J genes are TRBV2 and TRBJ1-5, with 7 positions matching TRBD1. Germline CDR1 reads SNHLY; CDR2 reads FYNNEI. After removal of 6 bases from V and 5 bases from J, the junction contained 10 bases not matched to a gene. There are 15 residues in the CDR3. CDR3 coding DNA: TGTGCCAGCAGGGTCGACAGGGTGGAGGATCAGCCCCAGCATTTT. It codes for CASRVDRVEDQPQHF.

The chain links TRBV19 to TRBJ2-2, with 12 bases identical to TRBD1. In germline, CDR1 is LNHDA, CDR2 SQIVND (reference sequence). CDR3 length: 15 amino acids. V lost 10 bases, J lost 7 bases, and 10 bases stayed unmatched. The CDR3 nucleotides are TGTGCCATTAACGGGGGACAGGGGGCTGGCGGGGAGCTGTTTTTT. Its protein is CAINGGQGAGGELFF.

The rearrangement joins TRBV7-9 to TRBJ1-2; D gene unclear. Trimming cost V 5 bases and J 4 bases, with 14 bases left between them. The CDR3 consists of 14 residues. Germline V gene data show CDR1 as SEHNR and CDR2 as FQNEAQ (reference sequence). CDR3 nucleotides: TGTGCCAGCAGCGAAACATCGACTACCTATGGCTACACCTTC. Its protein is CASSETSTTYGYTF.

This chain links TRBV4-3 with TRBJ2-3, with D perhaps matching TRBD2 (6 bases). Per the germline V gene, CDR1 is LGHNA and CDR2 is YSLEER. The CDR3 extends over 17 amino acids. V dropped 2 bases and J dropped 3 bases, with 18 bases sitting between them. The CDR3 sequence: CASSQRVAETPTDTQYF. In DNA, the CDR3 is TGCGCCAGCAGCCAAAGGGTAGCGGAGACTCCGACAGATACGCAGTATTTT.